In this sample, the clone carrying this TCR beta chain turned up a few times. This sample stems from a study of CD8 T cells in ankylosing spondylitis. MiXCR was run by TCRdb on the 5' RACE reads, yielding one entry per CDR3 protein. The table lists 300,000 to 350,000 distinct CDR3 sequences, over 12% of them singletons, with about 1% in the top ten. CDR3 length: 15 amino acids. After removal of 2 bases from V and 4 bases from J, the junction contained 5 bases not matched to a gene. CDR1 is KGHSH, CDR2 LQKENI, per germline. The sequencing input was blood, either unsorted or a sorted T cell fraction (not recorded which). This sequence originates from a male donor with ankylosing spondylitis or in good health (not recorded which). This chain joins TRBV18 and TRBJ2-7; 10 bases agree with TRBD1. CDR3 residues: CASSPGGDRGYEQYF. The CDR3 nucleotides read TGTGCCAGCTCACCAGGTGGGGACAGGGGATACGAGCAGTACTTC.